These 8 T cell receptor beta chains came from one sample sequenced in a study of graft-versus-host responses after intestinal transplantation. Produced via immunoSEQ multiplex PCR; TCRdb's table is partial and in-frame only. This sample has some 8,300 clones, with just under 95% found just once. The source material was PBMCs, sampled around 30 days after intestinal transplant. The receptors shown here come from a human patient who received an intestinal transplant, so some T cells may come from the graft donor.

This clone came up a few times. This rearrangement joins TRBV4-1 to TRBJ1-1; TRBD1 might be the D (5 bases). With 4 bases removed from V and 2 bases from J, the gap between germline ends came to 14 bases. From germline, CDR1 is MGHRA and CDR2 YSYEKL. This CDR3 comprises 15 residues. The CDR3, as DNA: TGCGCCAGCAGCCCACCCGGGGGAATTAACACTGAAGCTTTCTTT. Translated, it gives CASSPPGGINTEAFF.

This chain uses TRBV4-2 with TRBJ2-1; D call uncertain. The CDR3 extends over 15 amino acids. Trimming cost V 1 base and J 5 bases, with 12 bases left between them. Germline V lookup: CDR1 LGHNA, CDR2 YNFKEQ. The CDR3 DNA is TGTGCCAGCAGCCAAGGCATAATGTCCGACAATGAGCAGTTCTTC. Protein: CASSQGIMSDNEQFF.

This chain uses TRBV5-1 with TRBJ1-2; D remains unclear. This CDR3 is 13 amino acids long. Germline lookup yields CDR1 SGHRS and CDR2 YFSETQ. V shed 4 bases and J shed 1 base, with 8 bases lying between them. The CDR3 loop is CASSTYSNYGYTF. For the CDR3, the DNA is TGCGCCAGCAGCACCTACAGTAACTATGGCTACACCTTC.

This chain links TRBV28 with TRBJ2-2; D unresolved. V was clipped by 6 bases and J by 2 bases, with 10 bases between them. The CDR3 sequence is 14 residues long. The germline CDR1 and CDR2 sequences are MDHEN and SYDVKM. CDR3 DNA: TGTGCCAGCAGCCAGCCCCTAAACACCGGGGAGCTGTTTTTT. Protein sequence: CASSQPLNTGELFF.

The rearrangement joins TRBV4-1 to TRBJ1-6; D not resolved. CDR1 MGHRA and CDR2 YSYEKL come from the germline V gene. This CDR3 has 15 amino acids. The V gene lost 0 bases and the J gene lost 8 bases, with 11 bases spanning the gap. CDR3 sequence reads: CASSQDVAAYSPLHF. In DNA, the CDR3 is TGCGCCAGCAGCCAAGATGTCGCAGCTTATTCACCCCTCCACTTT.

The J gene is TRBJ1-2, the V gene TRBV6-7; no clear D gene. TRBV6-7 counts as an open reading frame of uncertain function. This CDR3 has 11 residues. V dropped 5 bases and J dropped 3 bases, with 4 bases sitting between them. The CDR3 DNA is TGTGCCAGCAGTGGACACTATGGCTACACCTTC. Translation: CASSGHYGYTF.

The rearrangement joins TRBV5-6 to TRBJ1-1; D unclear. V shed 2 bases and J shed 6 bases, with 11 bases lying between them. Germline CDR1 and CDR2: SGHDT and YYEEEE. The CDR3 has 13 residues. This CDR3 reads CASSLFGGAEAFF. CDR3 coding DNA: TGTGCCAGCAGCTTATTCGGTGGGGCTGAAGCTTTCTTT.

This clone is a singleton in its sample. This chain connects TRBV11-2 to TRBJ1-2; no reliable D call. Germline V lookup: CDR1 SGHAT, CDR2 FQNNGV. The CDR3 is made up of 16 amino acids. V lost 1 base to trimming and J lost 0 bases, with 12 bases between them. CDR3 sequence (DNA): TGTGCCAGCAGCTTAGGAAGTCGAGAGGCTAACTATGGCTACACCTTC. This codes for CASSLGSREANYGYTF. The whole variable domain, remainder taken from reference TRBV11-2 and TRBJ1-2, is EAGVAQSPRYKIIEKRQSVAFWCNPISGHATLYWYQQILGQGPKLLIQFQNNGVVDDSQLPKDRFSAERLKGVDSTLKIQPAKLEDSAVYLCASSLGSREANYGYTFGSGTRLTVV.